This is a list of T cell receptor beta chains from one sample in a study of T cell clonotyping in hematopoietic cell transplantation. TCRdb's copy holds only in-frame clones and misses some; the assay was immunoSEQ multiplex PCR. The sample includes approximately 44,000 clones, 80% to 85% of them seen just once. The specimen comprised peripheral blood mononuclear cells, sampled before stem cell transplant. These receptors came from a man in his fifties or sixties with myelodysplastic syndrome. Some clones in this sample may be carry-over from other donors' samples. The CDR3 runs from the conserved cysteine through the conserved F or W. The D gene is left open where the match is weak. A row's size may be missing; if present it is once, few, many or a size class.

>NA|TRBJ2-2|NA|TRBV7-7
TGTGCTAGCCGGGACGGCGGGGAGCTGTTTTTT
CASRDGGELFF
>NA|TRBJ1-1|NA|TRBV19
TGTGCCAGTAGTAAGGACAAGAACACTGAAGCTTTCTTT
CASSKDKNTEAFF
>NA|TRBJ1-3|once|TRBV5-1
TGCGCCAGCAGCCGGACGGGAGGAAACACCATATATTTT
CASSRTGGNTIYF
>TRBD1|TRBJ1-1|NA|TRBV5-1
TGCGCCAGCAGTCCCCAATTACAGGGGAGTACTGAAGCTTTCTTT
CASSPQLQGSTEAFF
>NA|TRBJ1-5|NA|TRBV18
TGTGCCAGCTCACCAATTGGGGATCAGCCCCAGCATTTT
CASSPIGDQPQHF
>NA|TRBJ1-2|NA|TRBV6-6
TGTGCCAGCACCAACGAGGGGGAGATCTATGGCTACACCTTC
CASTNEGEIYGYTF
>TRBD1|TRBJ2-3|few|TRBV29-1
TGCAGCGTTGGAGGGACAGGGGGCCGCTTGACAGATACGCAGTATTTT
CSVGGTGGRLTDTQYF
>NA|TRBJ2-4|once|TRBV14
TGTGCCAGCAGCCCAAGGTTGGGGGGAAACATTCAGTACTTC
CASSPRLGGNIQYF
>NA|TRBJ2-5|NA|TRBV18
TGTGCCAGCTCACCAAGCCAGAATCAAGAGACCCAGTACTTC
CASSPSQNQETQYF
>NA|TRBJ2-3|NA|TRBV5-6
TGTGCCAGCAGCTCGGGGACTGGATACACAGATACGCAGTATTTT
CASSSGTGYTDTQYF
>NA|TRBJ1-6|NA|TRBV30
TGTGCCGCGGGACGGCCTAATTCACCCCTCCACTTT
CAAGRPNSPLHF
>NA|TRBJ2-7|once|TRBV7-6
TGTGCCAGCAGCTTAGATGACAGGAGCTCCTACGAGCAGTACTTC
CASSLDDRSSYEQYF
>TRBD1|TRBJ1-5|few|TRBV19
TGTGCCAGTAGTGCCCGGACAGGGGTTAGCAATCAGCCCCAGCATTTT
CASSARTGVSNQPQHF
>TRBD1|TRBJ1-1|NA|TRBV6-5
TGTGCCAGCAGTTACACCAAGGGACAGGGAGGGACTGAAGCTTTCTTT
CASSYTKGQGGTEAFF
>NA|TRBJ1-3|NA|TRBV30
TGTGCCTGGAGAGCCGAAAGGGGATACGGAAACACCATATATTTT
CAWRAERGYGNTIYF
>NA|TRBJ1-6|NA|TRBV9
TGTGCCAGCAGCGTAGACCGGGAGGCCCCTAATTCACCCCTCCACTTT
CASSVDREAPNSPLHF
>NA|TRBJ2-2|NA|TRBV9
TGTGCCAGCAGCGCACAGGGTAACACCGGGGAGCTGTTTTTT
CASSAQGNTGELFF
>TRBD2|TRBJ2-1|NA|TRBV5-4
TGTGCCAGCAGCCCCGGGACTAACCACAATGAGCAGTTCTTC
CASSPGTNHNEQFF
>NA|TRBJ1-5|NA|TRBV10-3
TGTGCCATAGGGGAGGGAAGCAATCAGCCCCAGCATTTT
CAIGEGSNQPQHF
>NA|TRBJ2-4|once|TRBV30
TGTGCCTGGAGCGACCAAACAGGGACTCTAGCCAAAAACATTCAGTACTTC
CAWSDQTGTLAKNIQYF
>TRBD1|TRBJ1-5|NA|TRBV6-5
TGTGCCAGCAGCAGGACAGGGGTGAGCAATCAGCCCCAGCATTTT
CASSRTGVSNQPQHF
>TRBD1|TRBJ1-4|NA|TRBV28
TGTGCCACCACCCCGGGGACAGGGGGATATGAAAAACTGTTTTTT
CATTPGTGGYEKLFF
>NA|TRBJ2-3|few|TRBV5-6
TGTGCCAGCAGCCCGGGACGGCGAGATACGCAGTATTTT
CASSPGRRDTQYF
>NA|TRBJ1-4|NA|TRBV5-1
TGCGCCAGCAGCTTGGGTCAACGGGGTGGCAGGTTTGAAAAACTGTTTTTT
CASSLGQRGGRFEKLFF
>NA|TRBJ1-2|NA|TRBV7-2
TGTGCCAGCAGCCCTGACAGGAACTATGGCTACACCTTC
CASSPDRNYGYTF
>NA|TRBJ2-7|NA|TRBV19
TGTGCCAGTAGTAGGGGCCTCGGCGGGTACGAGCAGTACTTC
CASSRGLGGYEQYF